Listed here is a single T cell receptor beta chain. Its antigen specificity is not known. Base qualities are not provided; no much larger clone lies one nucleotide away. Blood samples for TCR beta sequencing were given by related transplant donors. Nuclei Lysis Solution was used to extract genomic DNA from fresh or cryopreserved unfractionated peripheral blood mononuclear cells. This entry belongs to a study of T cell clonotyping in hematopoietic cell transplantation (dated by TCRdb to about 2021). Regarding the complete study: The study collected roughly 150 blood samples from 35 to 45 consecutive transplant recipients and their related donors. Patient recruitment ran from late 2015 to January 2017, and follow-up continued until September 2020 or death. Results and caveats for the whole study, not just this receptor: Recipient repertoires showed only a small fraction of overlap with donor repertoires, and over 95% appeared de novo at the given depth. The sample size was limited and the cells went unsorted, which meant the CD4 and CD8 repertoire contributions could not be told apart. After transplant, TCR diversity in recipients dropped, and pathologically expanded clonotypes climbed progressively between day 30 and day 180. Donor and pretransplant recipient Inverse Simpson Index values predicted broader posttransplant TCR repertoire diversity.

The immunoSEQ assay, a bias-controlled multiplex PCR using V- and J-specific primers, was used to amplify TCR beta CDR3 regions from genomic DNA. A proprietary barcode and Illumina adapter sequences were added to the CDR3 amplicons in a second PCR step. An Illumina MiSeq instrument was used to sequence the CDR3 libraries. In the authors' own workflow: Export and quality control were handled in immunoSEQ Analyzer 3.0, while downstream analyses relied on R Bioconductor and Immunarch. Only productive rearrangements in the normalized downsampled data set went into calculating the repertoire metrics. In the normalized cohort, clonotypes with more than 5 templates were defined as pathologically expanded. The Inverse Simpson Index served as the measure of repertoire diversity. CMV-specificity analyses were carried out on the non-normalized data set to capture all clonotypes. TCRdb carries this immuneACCESS record with in-frame sequences only. Its versions omit some clonotypes, under half of them owing to an unresolved V gene in the studies checked, with the rest unexplained. From that table come the V and J calls and clone size; the DNA was used to work out D and trimming. This sample gives about 16,000 clones in total; 80% to 95% of them show up just once. The top ten hold about 5.4% of the sample.

The germline V gene supplies CDR1 SGHTA and CDR2 FQGNSA. V drops 3 bases and J drops 8 bases, leaving 10 bases in between. CDR3 length: 12 amino acids, cysteine to phenylalanine. Only the CDR3 part of the read is kept: 36 bases, read in frame from the first base. This TCR was sampled from a man between 40 and 49 years old in good health. Some clones in this sample may be carry-over from other donors' samples. The sequence links TRBV7-2 to TRBJ1-1; 5 matching bases give a weak D call of TRBD1. The sequencing input was peripheral blood mononuclear cells. The CDR3 corresponds to CASSFQRQEAFF. The DNA sequence is as follows: TGTGCCAGCAGCTTCCAAAGACAGGAAGCTTTCTTT.